Reported below is one T cell receptor beta chain. The data were taken from a study of blood T cell repertoires in COVID-19. Study-wide context: Sites in the United States, Italy and Spain provided acute and convalescent COVID-19 samples. PBMCs, B-cell-depleted T cells, or T cells provided the cDNA or gDNA that made up the material.

Original processing notes: Researchers report that nucleated cell counts were estimated from reference gene primer amplification. Some clones are missing from TCRdb's copy, which holds only in-frame ones; the method was immunoSEQ multiplex PCR. V and J calls plus clone size are reproduced from that table; the DNA served to infer D and trimming. There are under 250,000 clones in the sample; roughly 90% occur only once, and less than 3.5% lies in the top ten. Sample: peripheral blood. The TCR comes from a woman aged 60 to 75 with acute or convalescent COVID-19.

For the CDR3, the DNA is TGTGCCAGCAGATTGACAGGCCAACAGCCCCAGCATTTT. Protein: CASRLTGQQPQHF. This chain links TRBV2 with TRBJ1-5, with D possibly TRBD1 on 6 matching bases. Germline-derived CDR1 and CDR2 are SNHLY and FYNNEI. The CDR3 covers 13 residues. V was clipped by 6 bases and J by 7 bases, with 13 bases between them.